These 27 T cell receptor beta chains originate from one sample sequenced in a study of sequential checkpoint blockade in melanoma. The treatment was: randomized to nivolumab then ipilimumab (arm A) or the reverse (arm B). TCRdb's table, derived via immunoSEQ multiplex PCR, lists solely in-frame clones and lacks some. The repertoire holds under 14,000 clones, with more than 50% as singletons. The specimen was CD8+ T cells sorted from blood (inferred from file names), collected from a patient given nivolumab and ipilimumab in sequence. Every receptor here comes from a human donor with melanoma.

The sample holds a few counts of this clone. The chain employs TRBV4-3 and TRBJ1-1; D not certain. Germline V gene lookup returns CDR1 LGHNA and CDR2 YSLEER. V was shortened by 1 base and J by 7 bases, with 7 bases between the two germline ends. The CDR3 runs 12 residues. The CDR3 is CASSQVGYEAFF. Here the CDR3 DNA reads TGCGCCAGCAGCCAAGTCGGTTATGAAGCTTTCTTT.

V and J are TRBV4-3 and TRBJ2-5; D is unclear. Trimming pared 0 bases from V and 2 bases from J, leaving 13 bases between. The CDR3 is 16 amino acids. Germline CDR1 is LGHNA and CDR2 is YSLEER. The DNA of the CDR3 is TGCGCCAGCAGCCAAGATCTGAGTGTGTCTCAAGAGACCCAGTACTTC. Encoded protein: CASSQDLSVSQETQYF.

On this clone itself: Other nucleotide sequences in the sample specify the same CDR3. The CDR3 reads CASSQDRGGSGNTIYF. For the CDR3, the DNA is TGCGCCAGCAGCCAAGATCGGGGGGGCTCTGGAAACACCATATATTTT. J is TRBJ1-3 and V is TRBV4-1; D might be TRBD1 (5 bases). V lost 0 bases to trimming and J lost 0 bases, with 9 bases between them. This CDR3 spans 16 amino acids. Per germline, CDR1 MGHRA and CDR2 YSYEKL.

The V and J genes are TRBV2 and TRBJ2-1; weak D call: TRBD2 (6 bases). The V and J ends lost 6 bases and 3 bases respectively, with 12 bases between them. The CDR3 runs to 14 residues. Germline V lookup: CDR1 SNHLY, CDR2 FYNNEI. In DNA form, the CDR3 reads TGTGCCAGCAGATCTCCGGGACTCTACAATGAGCAGTTCTTC. Protein sequence: CASRSPGLYNEQFF.

The CDR3: CASSEWTSFNEQYF. The CDR3 nucleotides are TGTGCCAGCAGTGAATGGACTAGCTTTAACGAGCAGTACTTC. The genes are TRBV6-1 and TRBJ2-7; 8 positions match TRBD2. Per the germline V gene, CDR1 is MNHNS and CDR2 is SASEGT. J lost 5 bases, V lost 2 bases, and 5 bases had no gene match. CDR3 length: 14 residues.

This chain links TRBV5-8 with TRBJ2-7, with TRBD1 matching 7 bases. Germline lookup yields CDR1 SGHTS and CDR2 YDEGEE. The CDR3 is 14 residues long. Trimming cost V 7 bases and J 0 bases; bases outside gene matches: 7. CDR3 nucleotides: TGTGCCAGCGCGGACAGGCAAAACTCCTACGAGCAGTACTTC. Amino acid sequence: CASADRQNSYEQYF.

The rearrangement links TRBV27 to TRBJ2-5; 7 bases match TRBD1. CDR1 MNHEY and CDR2 SMNVEV come from the germline V gene (reference sequence). The V gene end was trimmed by 6 bases and the J gene end by 5 bases; junction bases not matched to a gene: 9. This CDR3 is built from 14 residues. Here the CDR3 reads CASSSTGTGETQYF. The CDR3 nucleotides are TGTGCCAGCAGCTCGACAGGGACGGGGGAGACCCAGTACTTC.

The chain employs TRBV29-1 and TRBJ2-3, with 7 bases matching TRBD2. In germline, CDR1 is SQVTM, CDR2 ANQGSEA. This CDR3 has 15 residues. J gave up 3 bases and V 8 bases, and 14 bases lay outside the gene matches. DNA for the CDR3: TGCAGCACCCGGACTAGTAGGTTTGAAACAGATACGCAGTATTTT. It specifies CSTRTSRFETDTQYF.

The gene calls are TRBV12-5 and TRBJ2-5, with 11 bases lining up with TRBD1. Gene TRBJ2-7 matches the end of the DNA better, so the J call may be wrong. CDR1 LGHNT and CDR2 FRNRAP come from the germline V gene. This CDR3 has 16 residues. CDR3 protein: CASGLRTGGSSYEQYF. The CDR3 DNA reads TGTGCTAGTGGTTTGCGGACAGGGGGCTCGTCCTACGAGCAGTACTTC.

This clone showed up just once. The rearrangement joins TRBV19 to TRBJ1-1; weak D call: TRBD1 (5 bases). Germline CDR1 is LNHDA and CDR2 is SQIVND (reference sequence). CDR3 size: 15 residues. V lost 4 bases and J lost 7, with 19 bases in between. CDR3 nucleotides: TGTGCCAGTAGTACCTTAAATAGACAGCCCAATGAAGCTTTCTTT. Encoded protein: CASSTLNRQPNEAFF.

V usage is TRBV18 and J usage is TRBJ1-1, with D possibly TRBD1 on 6 matching bases. With 5 bases removed from V and 1 base from J, the gap between germline ends came to 14 bases. In germline, CDR1 is KGHSH, CDR2 LQKENI. The CDR3 is made up of 15 amino acids. The CDR3 is CASSTPGHPNTEAFF. CDR3 nucleotide sequence: TGTGCCAGCTCAACTCCGGGACACCCGAACACTGAAGCTTTCTTT.

V is TRBV27 and J is TRBJ1-5; TRBD1 agrees at 9 bases. V gave up 6 bases and J gave up 7 bases; unmatched junction bases: 7. This CDR3 region has 14 residues. The V gene's germline CDR1 is MNHEY and CDR2 SMNVEV (reference sequence). CDR3 sequence: CASRPGQGSQPQHF. The CDR3 DNA reads as TGTGCCAGCAGGCCGGGACAGGGAAGCCAGCCCCAGCATTTT.

This chain joins TRBV7-8 and TRBJ1-5, with D perhaps matching TRBD1 (5 bases). The CDR3 is 15 residues long. Looked up from germline, CDR1 is SGHVS and CDR2 is FQNEAQ. V was cut by 1 base and J by 4 bases, with 11 bases left in between. The CDR3 is CASSLVPGSNQPQHF. As DNA, the CDR3 is TGTGCCAGCAGCTTAGTTCCAGGGTCAAATCAGCCCCAGCATTTT. Combining the CDR3 with reference TRBV7-8 and TRBJ1-5 gives the whole variable domain GAGVSQSPRYKVAKRGQDVALRCDPISGHVSLFWYQQALGQGPEFLTYFQNEAQLDKSGLPSDRFFAERPEGSVSTLKIQRTQQEDSAVYLCASSLVPGSNQPQHFGDGTRLSIL.

This clone was counted only a few times. This chain joins TRBV9 and TRBJ2-5, with D unresolved. The CDR3 length is 12 residues. Germline V lookup: CDR1 SGDLS, CDR2 YYNGEE. V was shortened by 4 bases and J by 4 bases, with 8 bases between the two germline ends. The CDR3 reads CASSLYSETQYF. In DNA form, the CDR3 reads TGTGCCAGCAGCCTCTACTCAGAGACCCAGTACTTC.

The chain employs TRBV2 and TRBJ2-7; D is unclear. CDR1 and CDR2 from the germline V gene are SNHLY and FYNNEI. Trimming took off 6 bases at V and 3 bases at J, with 3 bases between the two ends. This CDR3 is built from 10 residues. CDR3 region: CASRSYEQYF. The CDR3 DNA reads as TGTGCCAGCAGGAGCTACGAGCAGTACTTC. Looking up the rest from reference TRBV2 and TRBJ2-7 gives the full variable domain: EPEVTQTPSHQVTQMGQEVILRCVPISNHLYFYWYRQILGQKVEFLVSFYNNEISEKSEIFDDQFSVERPDGSNFTLKIRSTKLEDSAMYFCASRSYEQYFGPGTRLTVT.

The chain links TRBV7-6 to TRBJ1-1, with no clear D. Germline V gives CDR1 SGHVS, CDR2 FNYEAQ. The CDR3 length is 14 residues. V was pared by 2 bases and J by 4 bases, with 11 bases between. The CDR3 region has the DNA TGTGCCAGCAGCTTAAGAATCGGAGGCACTGAAGCTTTCTTT. This codes for CASSLRIGGTEAFF.

Ten or more counts support this clone. V and J are TRBV14 and TRBJ1-2; possible D gene TRBD1, 5 bases. This CDR3 region has 14 residues. V was shortened by 6 bases and J by 4 bases, with 15 bases between the two germline ends. CDR1 is SGHDN, CDR2 FVKESK, per germline. The CDR3: CASSQLGGVYGYTF. CDR3 DNA: TGTGCCAGCAGTCAGCTCGGGGGTGTCTATGGCTACACCTTC. Using reference TRBV14 and TRBJ1-2 for the parts outside the CDR3, the full variable domain is EAGVTQFPSHSVIEKGQTVTLRCDPISGHDNLYWYRRVMGKEIKFLLHFVKESKQDESGMPNNRFLAERTGGTYSTLKVQPAELEDSGVYFCASSQLGGVYGYTFGSGTRLTVV.

The V call is TRBV9, the J call TRBJ1-2; possible D gene TRBD1, 5 bases. Trimming cost V 0 bases and J 6 bases, with 12 bases left between them. There are 14 residues in the CDR3. Germline V gene sequence: CDR1 SGDLS, CDR2 YYNGEE. The CDR3 here is CASSVEGDFDGYTF. Written as DNA, the CDR3 is TGTGCCAGCAGCGTAGAAGGGGATTTCGATGGCTACACCTTC.

This clone was found once. The V and J genes are TRBV28 and TRBJ1-6; 7 nucleotides match TRBD1. Trimming removed 4 bases from V and 9 bases from J; junction bases left unmatched: 6. The CDR3 loop spans 14 amino acids. CDR1 and CDR2 from the germline V gene are MDHEN and SYDVKM. This CDR3 is CASSWDSERSPLHF. The CDR3 DNA reads TGTGCCAGCAGTTGGGACAGTGAACGTTCACCCCTCCACTTT.

This rearrangement joins TRBV19 to TRBJ1-1; D uncertain. The CDR3 has 16 residues. Germline V lookup: CDR1 LNHDA, CDR2 SQIVND (reference sequence). The V end lost 5 bases, the J end lost 0 bases, and 16 bases lay between the germline ends. The CDR3: CASSPIPRGLNTEAFF. The CDR3, as DNA: TGTGCCAGTAGTCCCATCCCCCGCGGTCTGAACACTGAAGCTTTCTTT.

As DNA, the CDR3 is TGCAGCGCTGGGACAGGGGACACCGGGGAGCTGTTTTTT. Amino acids: CSAGTGDTGELFF. The chain links TRBV29-1 to TRBJ2-2; 10 bases fit TRBD1. In germline, CDR1 is SQVTM, CDR2 ANQGSEA. This CDR3 is 13 amino acids long. J lost 3 bases, V lost 7 bases, and 2 bases had no gene match.

The V gene is TRBV11-2, the J gene TRBJ2-7; 7 nucleotides line up with TRBD2. The CDR3 contains 14 residues. CDR1 is SGHAT, CDR2 FQNNGV, per germline. Germline trimming cut 5 bases from V and 0 bases from J; bases unmatched to any gene: 4. For the CDR3, the DNA is TGTGCCAGCAGCCTGGGAGGGATCTCCTACGAGCAGTACTTC. The encoded protein is CASSLGGISYEQYF.

The CDR3 coding sequence is TGTGCCAGCTACTCTAGCGGCGCGGAGGGGGAGCAGTTCTTC. It encodes CASYSSGAEGEQFF. This rearrangement joins TRBV28 to TRBJ2-1; the match to TRBD2 covers 7 bases. V was pared by 8 bases and J by 10 bases, with 14 bases of the junction left unmatched. CDR3 size: 14 residues. Germline V CDR1 and CDR2: MDHEN, SYDVKM.

The gene calls are TRBV6-1 and TRBJ2-7; TRBD2 agrees at 11 bases. The CDR3 is 13 amino acids. The junction had 4 bases not matched to a gene; V was cut back by 6 bases and J by 6 bases. CDR1 MNHNS and CDR2 SASEGT come from the germline V gene. The CDR3 region has the DNA TGTGCCAGCAGACTAGCGGGAGTGGGCGAGCAGTACTTC. Amino acids: CASRLAGVGEQYF.

This clone was seen more than once but under ten times. CDR3 nucleotide sequence: TGTGCCAGCAGCTTAGGTGCAGGGCTCTACGAGCAGTACTTC. Amino acid sequence: CASSLGAGLYEQYF. This chain links TRBV11-2 with TRBJ2-7, with D maybe TRBD1 (5 bases). This CDR3 has 14 residues. In germline, CDR1 is SGHAT, CDR2 FQNNGV. V was shortened by 1 base and J by 3 bases, with 10 bases between the two germline ends.

The chain recombines TRBV29-1 with TRBJ1-1; D is unresolved. There are 13 residues in the CDR3. Germline CDR1 reads SQVTM; CDR2 reads ANQGSEA. Between the trimmed V and J ends, which lost 7 bases and 1 base, there was a span of 13 bases. The CDR3 loop reads CSARDGGNTEAFF. In DNA, the CDR3 is TGCAGCGCCCGAGATGGTGGGAACACTGAAGCTTTCTTT. Based on the CDR3 plus reference TRBV29-1 and TRBJ1-1, the full variable domain is SAVISQKPSRDICQRGTSLTIQCQVDSQVTMMFWYRQQPGQSLTLIATANQGSEATYESGFVIDKFPISRPNLTFSTLTVSNMSPEDSSIYLCSARDGGNTEAFFGQGTRLTVV.

This clone was recorded a few times. The chain recombines TRBV6-5 with TRBJ2-2; 7 nucleotides match TRBD2. The germline CDR1 and CDR2 sequences are MNHEY and SVGAGI. This CDR3 region has 15 residues. V shed 0 bases and J 7 bases; nucleotides not matched to a gene: 5. The CDR3 sequence: CASSYSGEGLGELFF. As DNA, the CDR3 is TGTGCCAGCAGTTACTCGGGGGAGGGTCTCGGGGAGCTGTTTTTT.